This entry lists 29 T cell receptor beta chains sequenced from one sample in a study of cytomegalovirus exposure and HLA in healthy donors. The study ran its PCR with 60 Vbeta and 13 Jbeta primers. Only in-frame clones appear in the TCRdb table, and some are missing; sequencing was by immunoSEQ multiplex PCR. The repertoire consists of 90,000 to 110,000 clones, with about 86% occurring once and the leading ten covering 2.2%. The specimen sequenced was PBMCs. Receptors were obtained from a woman in her twenties or thirties in good health and CMV-seronegative.

The chain joins TRBV6-1 to TRBJ2-3, with D perhaps matching TRBD2 (7 bases). Between the trimmed V and J ends, which lost 2 bases and 8 bases, there was a span of 11 bases. From germline, CDR1 is MNHNS and CDR2 SASEGT. CDR3 length: 13 amino acids. The CDR3 DNA follows: TGTGCCAGCAGTGAACAGGGGAGGGGTACGCAGTATTTT. Its translation: CASSEQGRGTQYF.

The rearrangement links TRBV7-9 to TRBJ2-3, with 7 bases that match TRBD2. The V segment lost 5 bases and the J segment 2 bases; nucleotides outside the gene matches: 7. The CDR3 runs to 15 residues. CDR1 and CDR2 from the germline V gene are SEHNR and FQNEAQ (reference sequence). As DNA, the CDR3 is TGTGCCAGCAGCAAATCTAGCGGCACCACAGATACGCAGTATTTT. Translation gives CASSKSSGTTDTQYF.

V usage is TRBV5-5 and J usage is TRBJ1-2; D might be TRBD1 (5 bases). CDR1 and CDR2 from the germline V gene are SGHKS and YYEKEE (reference sequence). Deletions cut 4 bases from V and 3 bases from J, with 16 bases between. This CDR3 comprises 15 residues. CDR3 DNA sequence: TGTGCCAGCAGCCAATCACCGACAGCCTACTATGGCTACACCTTC. It encodes CASSQSPTAYYGYTF.

This sequence joins TRBV28 and TRBJ2-2; D might be TRBD1 (6 bases). The V end lost 6 bases, the J end lost 0 bases, and 11 bases lay between the germline ends. The CDR3 length is 15 residues. Per the germline V gene, CDR1 is MDHEN and CDR2 is SYDVKM. The CDR3 coding sequence is TGTGCCAGCAGAACGGGACAACCGAACACCGGGGAGCTGTTTTTT. Its translation: CASRTGQPNTGELFF.

The chain carries TRBV5-1 and TRBJ2-3; 12 bases line up with TRBD2. J was trimmed by 4 bases and V by 4 bases; bases with no gene match: 7. Per the germline V gene, CDR1 is SGHRS and CDR2 is YFSETQ. This CDR3 has 16 residues. The CDR3 bases are TGCGCCAGCAGCCAGAGGACTAGCGGGATTTCAGATACGCAGTATTTT. This gives the protein CASSQRTSGISDTQYF. The entire variable domain, with the rest obtained from reference TRBV5-1 and TRBJ2-3, is as follows: KAGVTQTPRYLIKTRGQQVTLSCSPISGHRSVSWYQQTPGQGLQFLFEYFSETQRNKGNFPGRFSGRQFSNSRSEMNVSTLELGDSALYLCASSQRTSGISDTQYFGPGTRLTVL.

This chain links TRBV4-3 with TRBJ2-2; 10 positions match TRBD1. The CDR3 loop spans 15 amino acids. Germline CDR1 LGHNA, CDR2 YSLEER. Trimming removed 3 bases from V and 5 bases from J; junction bases left unmatched: 3. CDR3 sequence (DNA): TGCGCCAGCAGCCAGGGGACAGGGGTAACCGGGGAGCTGTTTTTT. Translation: CASSQGTGVTGELFF.

This chain uses TRBV18 with TRBJ2-2; no firm D call. This CDR3 comprises 12 residues. Germline-derived CDR1 and CDR2 are KGHSH and LQKENI. Trimming shortened V by 3 bases and J by 6 bases, and 5 bases separated the two germline ends. CDR3 in amino acids: CASSPLPGELFF. CDR3 in DNA: TGTGCCAGCTCACCCCTTCCCGGGGAGCTGTTTTTT.

This chain links TRBV4-1 with TRBJ2-2; 8 nucleotides align to TRBD1. There are 15 residues in the CDR3. Germline V gene sequence: CDR1 MGHRA, CDR2 YSYEKL. V shed 4 bases, J shed 6 bases, and the junction held 7 bases outside the gene matches. CDR3 residues: CASSRRTGKAGELFF. CDR3 nucleotide sequence: TGCGCCAGCAGCCGGAGGACAGGGAAGGCCGGGGAGCTGTTTTTT.

This sequence joins TRBV21-1 and TRBJ2-1; the table's D gene call, TRBD2, was not cross checked with the DNA. TRBV21-1 is labeled a pseudogene. The CDR3 totals 12 residues. CDR3 residues: CASNPPRQEQFF. In nucleotides, the CDR3 is TGTGCCAGCAATCCCCCGCGGCAGGAGCAGTTCTTC.

This chain uses TRBV5-4 with TRBJ1-2, with D perhaps matching TRBD1 (5 bases). V lost 3 bases and J lost 1, with 13 bases in between. The CDR3 has 15 amino acids. Germline loops: CDR1 SGHNT, CDR2 YYREEE (reference sequence). The CDR3 DNA sequence: TGTGCCAGCAGCTCAGCCGGGGGGGGTAACTATGGCTACACCTTC. Translating gives CASSSAGGGNYGYTF.

This chain links TRBV5-3 with TRBJ2-5; D ambiguous. Being an ORF, TRBV5-3 has a function that is uncertain. The CDR3 has 13 amino acids. Trimming left V 5 bases short and J 7 bases short, with 15 bases between. CDR3 sequence: CARSTVARRTQYF. The CDR3 coding sequence is TGTGCCAGAAGTACCGTGGCCCGAAGGACCCAGTACTTC.

The rearrangement links TRBV7-9 to TRBJ2-4; 8 bases line up with TRBD1. In germline, CDR1 is SEHNR, CDR2 FQNEAQ (reference sequence). V dropped 5 bases and J dropped 8; count of bases not matched to a gene: 14. The CDR3 sequence is 16 residues long. CDR3 loop: CASSHGRTGQGDIQYF. CDR3 nucleotides: TGTGCCAGCAGCCATGGTCGGACAGGGCAAGGGGACATTCAGTACTTC.

This chain joins TRBV4-1 and TRBJ2-7, with TRBD2 matching over 7 bases. CDR3 length equals 17 residues. Germline lookup yields CDR1 MGHRA and CDR2 YSYEKL. V lost 1 base and J lost 0; bases outside the gene matches: 9. CDR3 bases: TGCGCCAGCAGCCAAGGGTGGATGGGCGGGAGCTCCTACGAGCAGTACTTC. It specifies CASSQGWMGGSSYEQYF.

The V and J genes are TRBV27 and TRBJ2-7, with TRBD1 matching over 7 bases. The V gene's germline CDR1 is MNHEY and CDR2 SMNVEV (reference sequence). V trimming: 6 bases; J trimming: 2 bases; junction bases outside the gene matches: 7. The CDR3 is 14 amino acids. Here the CDR3 DNA reads TGTGCCAGCAGCCATAGGGGGCCCCCCTACGAGCAGTACTTC. Protein product: CASSHRGPPYEQYF.

This rearrangement joins TRBV7-2 to TRBJ1-2; D is perhaps TRBD1 (5 bases). Germline CDR1 SGHTA, CDR2 FQGNSA. The V and J ends lost 1 base and 6 bases respectively, with 15 bases between them. There are 15 residues in the CDR3. The CDR3 sequence: CASSLVGRDRNGYTF. In nucleotides, the CDR3 is TGTGCCAGCAGCTTAGTAGGCAGGGATCGAAATGGCTACACCTTC.

The genes are TRBV5-1 and TRBJ2-7; 16 bases line up with TRBD2. V gave up 4 bases and J gave up 12 bases; unmatched junction bases: 7. The CDR3 runs to 14 residues. Germline V gene data show CDR1 as SGHRS and CDR2 as YFSETQ. CDR3: CASSDGTSGRATYF. CDR3 nucleotide sequence: TGCGCCAGCAGCGACGGGACTAGCGGGAGGGCCACGTACTTC.

The chain joins TRBV13 to TRBJ2-2; 7 nucleotides agree with TRBD2. J lost 3 bases, V lost 1 base, and 5 bases had no gene match. Germline CDR1 is PRHDT and CDR2 is FYEKMQ (reference sequence). The CDR3 extends over 16 amino acids. The CDR3 coding sequence is TGTGCCAGCAGCTTAGACAGCGGGGCTTACACCGGGGAGCTGTTTTTT. This sequence encodes CASSLDSGAYTGELFF.

As to this clone: At one end the junction does not follow the germline gene, possibly because of a read error. The chain employs TRBV7-9 and TRBJ2-2; no definite D call. This CDR3 is 15 amino acids long. The germline V gene encodes CDR1 SEHNR and CDR2 FQNEAQ (reference sequence). CDR3 sequence: CSSSLRMTTGGELFF. As DNA, the CDR3 is TGTTCCAGCAGCTTACGGATGACGACGGGTGGGGAGCTGTTTTTT.

CDR3 protein: CASSGLAGYEQYF. The CDR3 DNA follows: TGTGCCAGTAGTGGCCTAGCGGGCTACGAGCAGTACTTC. The genes are TRBV19 and TRBJ2-5; 8 nucleotides match TRBD2. The J call may be wrong; the DNA end is better matched by TRBJ2-7. This CDR3 spans 13 amino acids. Germline V gene lookup returns CDR1 LNHDA and CDR2 SQIVND (reference sequence).

The chain recombines TRBV5-4 with TRBJ2-7; 7 bases are a match to TRBD1. The CDR3 extends over 13 amino acids. Trimming took 4 bases from V and 7 from J; bases not matched to a gene: 8. Looked up from germline, CDR1 is SGHNT and CDR2 is YYREEE (reference sequence). CDR3 bases: TGTGCCAGCAGCAACCGGGACAGATGGGAGCAGTACTTC. This sequence encodes CASSNRDRWEQYF.

The chain is built from TRBV5-4 and TRBJ1-2; the match to TRBD1 covers 10 bases. The CDR3 loop spans 15 amino acids. V was clipped by 3 bases and J by 8 bases; unmatched bases: 10. Looked up from germline, CDR1 is SGHNT and CDR2 is YYREEE (reference sequence). CDR3 sequence reads: CASSSGTGEHGGYTF. CDR3 nucleotide sequence: TGTGCCAGCAGCTCTGGGACAGGGGAGCATGGAGGCTACACCTTC.

This clone showed up just once. The rearrangement uses TRBV7-6 and TRBJ2-5; TRBD1 matches at 7 bases. Per germline, CDR1 SGHVS and CDR2 FNYEAQ. CDR3 length: 15 amino acids. V shed 4 bases, J shed 5 bases, and the junction held 10 bases outside the gene matches. CDR3 amino acids: CASSSLATGTETQYF. In DNA, the CDR3 is TGTGCCAGCAGCTCCCTGGCGACAGGGACGGAGACCCAGTACTTC.

The gene calls are TRBV5-5 and TRBJ2-7; 7 nucleotides match TRBD1. With 2 bases clipped from V and 3 bases from J, the junction kept 5 bases outside the gene matches. Germline assignment: CDR1 SGHKS and CDR2 YYEKEE (reference sequence). The CDR3 loop spans 14 amino acids. CDR3 region: CASSFGTEGYEQYF. The DNA for the CDR3 is TGTGCCAGCAGCTTCGGGACAGAAGGCTACGAGCAGTACTTC.

The V call is TRBV13, the J call TRBJ2-1, with 8 positions matching TRBD2. The CDR3 has 18 residues. Germline V gene sequence: CDR1 PRHDT, CDR2 FYEKMQ (reference sequence). With V trimmed by 5 bases and J by 4 bases, 16 bases remained unmatched. The CDR3 nucleotides are TGTGCCAGCAGCACCACCCCCTCTAGCGGGTCAGAATACAATGAGCAGTTCTTC. It encodes CASSTTPSSGSEYNEQFF. Looking up the rest from reference TRBV13 and TRBJ2-1 gives the full variable domain: AAGVIQSPRHLIKEKRETATLKCYPIPRHDTVYWYQQGPGQDPQFLISFYEKMQSDKGSIPDRFSAQQFSDYHSELNMSSLELGDSALYFCASSTTPSSGSEYNEQFFGPGTRLTVL.

The genes are TRBV4-1 and TRBJ2-7; tentatively, D is TRBD2 (6 bases). Germline loops: CDR1 MGHRA, CDR2 YSYEKL. The V gene lost 6 bases and the J gene lost 0 bases, with 21 bases spanning the gap. This CDR3 has 17 residues. The CDR3 region is CASSHIPAGLYSYEQYF. Written as DNA, the CDR3 is TGCGCCAGCAGTCACATCCCGGCGGGACTTTACTCCTACGAGCAGTACTTC.

The chain couples TRBV11-2 to TRBJ1-2, with 10 bases lining up with TRBD1. CDR1 and CDR2 (germline): SGHAT, FQNNGV. V shed 3 bases, J shed 7 bases, and the junction held 5 bases outside the gene matches. The CDR3 totals 14 residues. CDR3 nucleotides: TGTGCCAGCAGCTTCTCCGGGACAGGGGTTGGCTACACCTTC. It specifies CASSFSGTGVGYTF.

This clone was detected once. The genes are TRBV6-4 and TRBJ2-2; D unclear. The germline V gene has CDR1 MRHNA and CDR2 SNTAGT. With 5 bases removed from V and 5 bases from J, the gap between germline ends came to 9 bases. This CDR3 has 13 residues. CDR3 coding DNA: TGTGCCAGCAGTCCTCAGTCTACCGGGGAGCTGTTTTTT. It is translated as CASSPQSTGELFF.

V gene TRBV29-1 combines with J gene TRBJ1-1; the D is unclear. V was pared by 7 bases and J by 1 base, with 13 bases between. CDR3 size: 13 residues. Per the germline V gene, CDR1 is SQVTM and CDR2 is ANQGSEA. CDR3 DNA sequence: TGCAGCGCCCCGAGGGAGGGGAACACTGAAGCTTTCTTT. This encodes CSAPREGNTEAFF.

The chain joins TRBV11-2 to TRBJ1-6; 8 bases match TRBD1. CDR3 length: 17 residues. CDR1 is SGHAT and CDR2 is FQNNGV in the germline V gene. V was clipped by 1 base and J by 6 bases; unmatched bases: 8. The CDR3 nucleotides are TGTGCCAGCAGCTTAGTAGGGGGGACAGGTAGTAATTCACCCCTCCACTTT. Protein: CASSLVGGTGSNSPLHF.